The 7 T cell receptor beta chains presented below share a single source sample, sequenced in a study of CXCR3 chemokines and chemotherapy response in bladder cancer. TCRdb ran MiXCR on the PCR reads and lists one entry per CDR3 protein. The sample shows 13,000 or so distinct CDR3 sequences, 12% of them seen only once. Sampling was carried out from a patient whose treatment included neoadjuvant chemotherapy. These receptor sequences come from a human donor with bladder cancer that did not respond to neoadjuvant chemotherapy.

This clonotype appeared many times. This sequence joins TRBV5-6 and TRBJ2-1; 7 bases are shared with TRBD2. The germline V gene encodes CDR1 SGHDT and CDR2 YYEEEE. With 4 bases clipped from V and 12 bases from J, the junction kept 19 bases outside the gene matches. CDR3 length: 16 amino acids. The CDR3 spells CASSLHVQARWEGQFF. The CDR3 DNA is TGTGCCAGCAGCCTCCACGTGCAGGCTCGTTGGGAGGGGCAGTTCTTC.

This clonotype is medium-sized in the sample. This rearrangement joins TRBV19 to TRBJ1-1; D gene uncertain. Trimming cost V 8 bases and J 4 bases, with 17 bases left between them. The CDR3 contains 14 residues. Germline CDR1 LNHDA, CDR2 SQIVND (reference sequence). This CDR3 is CASLTRGRGTEAFF. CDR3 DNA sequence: TGTGCCAGTCTGACCCGAGGGCGGGGCACTGAAGCTTTCTTT.

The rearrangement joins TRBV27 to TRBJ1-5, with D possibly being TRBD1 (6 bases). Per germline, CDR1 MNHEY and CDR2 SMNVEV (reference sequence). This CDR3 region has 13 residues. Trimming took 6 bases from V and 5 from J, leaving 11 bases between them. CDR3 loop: CASRQGLHQPQHF. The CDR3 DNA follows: TGTGCCAGCAGACAGGGTTTGCATCAGCCCCAGCATTTT.

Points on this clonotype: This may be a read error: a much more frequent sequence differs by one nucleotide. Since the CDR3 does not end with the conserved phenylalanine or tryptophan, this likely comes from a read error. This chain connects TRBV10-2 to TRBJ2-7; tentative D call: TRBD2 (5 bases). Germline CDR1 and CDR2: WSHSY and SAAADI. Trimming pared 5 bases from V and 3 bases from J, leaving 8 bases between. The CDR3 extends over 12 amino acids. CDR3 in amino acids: CASSRGSYEQYI. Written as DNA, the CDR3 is TGCGCCAGCAGTCGGGGAAGCTACGAGCAGTACATC.

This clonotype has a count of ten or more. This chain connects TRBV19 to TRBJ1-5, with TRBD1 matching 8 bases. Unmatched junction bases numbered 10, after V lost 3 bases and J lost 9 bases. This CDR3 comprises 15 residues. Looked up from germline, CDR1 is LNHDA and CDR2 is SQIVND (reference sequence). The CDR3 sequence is CASSIIRTGRWPQHF. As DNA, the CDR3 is TGTGCCAGTAGTATCATCAGGACAGGGAGGTGGCCCCAGCATTTT.

For the CDR3, the DNA is TGTGCCAGTTACGCCGGGGGTCCCGGGGAGCTGTTTTTT. It specifies CASYAGGPGELFF. The chain employs TRBV6-2 or TRBV6-3 and TRBJ2-2; the D gene is possibly TRBD2 (6 bases). Germline CDR1 is MNHEY and CDR2 is SVGEGT. The CDR3 extends over 13 amino acids. The ends were cut back, 9 bases at V and 6 bases at J, with 14 bases in the middle.

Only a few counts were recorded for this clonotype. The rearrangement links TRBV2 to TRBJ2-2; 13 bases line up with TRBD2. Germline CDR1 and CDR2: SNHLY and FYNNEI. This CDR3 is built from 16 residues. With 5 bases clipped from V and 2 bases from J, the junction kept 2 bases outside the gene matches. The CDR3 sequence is CASSPGLAGNTGELFF. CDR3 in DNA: TGTGCCAGCAGTCCGGGACTAGCGGGAAACACCGGGGAGCTGTTTTTT.